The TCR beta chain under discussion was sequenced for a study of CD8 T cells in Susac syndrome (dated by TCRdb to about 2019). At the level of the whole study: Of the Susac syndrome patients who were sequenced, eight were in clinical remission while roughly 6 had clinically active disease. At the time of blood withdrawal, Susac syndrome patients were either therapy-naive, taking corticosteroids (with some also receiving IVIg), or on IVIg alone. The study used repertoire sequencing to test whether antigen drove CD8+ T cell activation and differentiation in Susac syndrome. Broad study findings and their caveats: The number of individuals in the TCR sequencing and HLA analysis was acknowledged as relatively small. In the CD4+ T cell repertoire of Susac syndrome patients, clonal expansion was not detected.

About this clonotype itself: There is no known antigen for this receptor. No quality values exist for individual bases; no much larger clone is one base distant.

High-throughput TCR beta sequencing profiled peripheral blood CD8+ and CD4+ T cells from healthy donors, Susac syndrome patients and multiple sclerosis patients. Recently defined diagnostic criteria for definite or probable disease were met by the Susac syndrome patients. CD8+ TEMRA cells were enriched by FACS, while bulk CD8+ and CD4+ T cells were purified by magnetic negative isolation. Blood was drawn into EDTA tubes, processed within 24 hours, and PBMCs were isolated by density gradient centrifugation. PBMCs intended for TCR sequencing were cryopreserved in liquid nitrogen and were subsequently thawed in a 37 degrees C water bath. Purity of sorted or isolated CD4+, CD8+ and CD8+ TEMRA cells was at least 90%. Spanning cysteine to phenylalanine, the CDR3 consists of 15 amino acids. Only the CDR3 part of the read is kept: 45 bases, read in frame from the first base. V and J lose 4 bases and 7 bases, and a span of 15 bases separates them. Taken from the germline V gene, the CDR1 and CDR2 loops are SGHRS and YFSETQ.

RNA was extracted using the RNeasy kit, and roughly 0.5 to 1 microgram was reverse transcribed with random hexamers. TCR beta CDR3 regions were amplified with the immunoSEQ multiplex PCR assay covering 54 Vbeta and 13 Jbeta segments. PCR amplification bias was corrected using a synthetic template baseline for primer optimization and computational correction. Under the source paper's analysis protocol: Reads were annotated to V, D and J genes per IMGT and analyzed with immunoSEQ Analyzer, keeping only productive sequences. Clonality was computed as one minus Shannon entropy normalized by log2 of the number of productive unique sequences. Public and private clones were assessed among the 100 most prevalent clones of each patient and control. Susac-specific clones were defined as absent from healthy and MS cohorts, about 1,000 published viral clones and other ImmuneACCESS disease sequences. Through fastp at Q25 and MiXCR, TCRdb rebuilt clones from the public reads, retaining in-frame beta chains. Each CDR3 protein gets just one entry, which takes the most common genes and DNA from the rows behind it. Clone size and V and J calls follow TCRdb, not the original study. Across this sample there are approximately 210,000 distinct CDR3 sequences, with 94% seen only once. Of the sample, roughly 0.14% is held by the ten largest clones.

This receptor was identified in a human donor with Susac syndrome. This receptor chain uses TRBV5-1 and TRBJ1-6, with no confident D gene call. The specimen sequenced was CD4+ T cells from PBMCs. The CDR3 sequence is CASSRAGSANSPLHF. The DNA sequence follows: TGCGCCAGCAGCCGGGCGGGGAGCGCCAATTCACCCCTCCACTTT.